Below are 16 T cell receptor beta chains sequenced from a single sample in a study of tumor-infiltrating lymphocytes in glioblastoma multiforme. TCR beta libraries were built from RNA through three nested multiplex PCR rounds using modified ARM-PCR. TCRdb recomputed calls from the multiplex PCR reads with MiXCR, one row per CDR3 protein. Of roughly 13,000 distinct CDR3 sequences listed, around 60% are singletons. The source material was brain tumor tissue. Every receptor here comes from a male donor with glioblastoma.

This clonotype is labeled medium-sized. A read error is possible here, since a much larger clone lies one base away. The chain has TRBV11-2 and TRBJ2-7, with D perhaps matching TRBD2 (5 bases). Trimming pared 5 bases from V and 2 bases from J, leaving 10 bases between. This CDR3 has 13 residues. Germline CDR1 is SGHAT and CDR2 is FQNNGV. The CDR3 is CASSPWETYEQYF. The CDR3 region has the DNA TGTGCCAGCAGCCCTTGGGAGACCTACGAGCAGTACTTC.

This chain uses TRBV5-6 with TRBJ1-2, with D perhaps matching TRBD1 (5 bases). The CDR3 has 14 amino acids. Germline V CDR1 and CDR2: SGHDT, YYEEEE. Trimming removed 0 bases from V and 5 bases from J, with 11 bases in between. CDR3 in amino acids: CASSLEQDLYGYTF. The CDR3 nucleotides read TGTGCCAGCAGCTTGGAACAGGATCTTTATGGCTACACCTTC. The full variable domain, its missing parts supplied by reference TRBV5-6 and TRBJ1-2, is DAGVTQSPTHLIKTRGQQVTLRCSPKSGHDTVSWYQQALGQGPQFIFQYYEEEERQRGNFPDRFSGHQFPNYSSELNVNALLLGDSALYLCASSLEQDLYGYTFGSGTRLTVV.

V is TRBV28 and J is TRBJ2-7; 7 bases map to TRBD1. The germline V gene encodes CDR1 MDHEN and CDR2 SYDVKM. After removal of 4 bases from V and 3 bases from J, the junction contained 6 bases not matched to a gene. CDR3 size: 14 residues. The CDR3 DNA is TGTGCCAGCAGTTCCACAGGGGTAGACTACGAGCAGTACTTC. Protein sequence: CASSSTGVDYEQYF.

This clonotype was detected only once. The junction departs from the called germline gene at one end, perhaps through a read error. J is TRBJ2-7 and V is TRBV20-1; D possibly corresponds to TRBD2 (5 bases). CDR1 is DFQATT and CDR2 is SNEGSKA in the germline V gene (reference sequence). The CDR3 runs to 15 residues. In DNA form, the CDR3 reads TGCAGTGCTAGAGAAGGGATTTCGGAGGTTTACGAGAAGCACTTC. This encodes CSAREGISEVYEKHF.

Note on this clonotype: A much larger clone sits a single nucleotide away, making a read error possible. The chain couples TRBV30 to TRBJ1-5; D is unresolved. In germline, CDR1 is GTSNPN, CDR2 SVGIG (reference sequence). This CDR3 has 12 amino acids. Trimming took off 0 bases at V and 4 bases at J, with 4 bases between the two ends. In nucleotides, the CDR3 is TGTGCCTGGAGTGTGGATAATCAGCCCCAGCATTTT. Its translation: CAWSVDNQPQHF.

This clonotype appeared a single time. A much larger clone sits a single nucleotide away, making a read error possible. In DNA, the CDR3 is TGTGCCAGCAGCTTGGACTCTCGGGGGGCCGCCTACAATGAGCAGTTCTTC. Its protein is CASSLDSRGAAYNEQFF. V usage is TRBV28 and J usage is TRBJ2-1; tentatively, D is TRBD2 (7 bases). CDR1 is MDHEN and CDR2 is SYDVKM in the germline V gene. Trimming took 6 bases from V and 2 from J, leaving 20 bases between them. The CDR3 contains 17 residues.

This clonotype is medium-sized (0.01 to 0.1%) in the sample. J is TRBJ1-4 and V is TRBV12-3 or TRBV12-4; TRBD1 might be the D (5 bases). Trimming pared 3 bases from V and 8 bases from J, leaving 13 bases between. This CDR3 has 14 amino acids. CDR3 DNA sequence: TGTGCCAGCAGTTTCCGCAGGGAAGGCGAAAAACTGTTTTTT. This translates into CASSFRREGEKLFF.

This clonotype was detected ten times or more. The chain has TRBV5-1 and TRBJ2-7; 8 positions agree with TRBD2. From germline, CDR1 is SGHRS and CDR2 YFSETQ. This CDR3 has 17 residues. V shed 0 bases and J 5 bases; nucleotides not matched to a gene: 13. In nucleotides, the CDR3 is TGCGCCAGCAGCTTGGGTCCTATGGGAGCGGGAGCTGACGAGCAGTACTTC. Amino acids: CASSLGPMGAGADEQYF.

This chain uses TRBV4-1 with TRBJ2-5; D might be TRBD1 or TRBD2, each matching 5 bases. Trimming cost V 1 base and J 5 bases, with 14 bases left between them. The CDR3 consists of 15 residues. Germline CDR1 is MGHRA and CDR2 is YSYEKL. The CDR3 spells CASSQGDGGLETQYF. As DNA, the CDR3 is TGCGCCAGCAGCCAAGGGGACGGAGGATTGGAGACCCAGTACTTC.

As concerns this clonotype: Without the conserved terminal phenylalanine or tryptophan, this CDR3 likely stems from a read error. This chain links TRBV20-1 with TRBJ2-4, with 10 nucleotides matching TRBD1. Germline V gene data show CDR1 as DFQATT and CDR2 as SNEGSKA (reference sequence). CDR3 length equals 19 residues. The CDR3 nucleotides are TGCAGTGCTAGAGACCCGGACAGGGGGATTCGGAAAGTCAAAAATATTCAGTACATC. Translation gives CSARDPDRGIRKVKNIQYI.

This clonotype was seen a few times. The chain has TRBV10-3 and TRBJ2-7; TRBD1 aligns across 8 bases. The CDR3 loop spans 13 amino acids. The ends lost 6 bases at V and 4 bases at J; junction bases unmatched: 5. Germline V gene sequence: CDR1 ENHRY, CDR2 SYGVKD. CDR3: CAISPDRAYEQYF. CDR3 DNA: TGTGCCATCAGCCCGGACAGGGCGTACGAGCAGTACTTC.

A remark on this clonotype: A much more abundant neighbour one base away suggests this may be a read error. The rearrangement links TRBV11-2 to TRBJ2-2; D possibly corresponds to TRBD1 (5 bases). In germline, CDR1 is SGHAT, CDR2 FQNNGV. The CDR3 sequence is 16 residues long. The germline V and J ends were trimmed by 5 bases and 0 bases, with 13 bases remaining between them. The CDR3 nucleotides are TGTGCCAGCAGCCCCCGGACATTCGCGAACACCGGGGAGCTGTTTTTT. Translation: CASSPRTFANTGELFF.

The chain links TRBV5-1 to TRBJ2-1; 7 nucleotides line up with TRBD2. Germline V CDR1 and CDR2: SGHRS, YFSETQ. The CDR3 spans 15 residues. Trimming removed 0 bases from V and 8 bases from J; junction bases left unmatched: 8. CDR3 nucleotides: TGCGCCAGCAGCTTGGACTGGACTAGTTTGTATGAGCAGTTCTTC. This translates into CASSLDWTSLYEQFF.

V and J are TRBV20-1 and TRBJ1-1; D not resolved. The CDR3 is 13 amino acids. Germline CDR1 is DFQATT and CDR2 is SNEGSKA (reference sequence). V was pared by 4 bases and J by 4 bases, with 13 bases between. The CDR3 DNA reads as TGCAGTGCTATCACGGGTATGAGCACTGAAGCTTTCTTT. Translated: CSAITGMSTEAFF.

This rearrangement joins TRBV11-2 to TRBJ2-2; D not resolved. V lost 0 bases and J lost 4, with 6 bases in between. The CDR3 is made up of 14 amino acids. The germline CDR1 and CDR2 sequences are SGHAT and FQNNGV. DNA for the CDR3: TGTGCCAGCAGCTTAGACATCGTCACCGGGGAGCTGTTTTTT. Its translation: CASSLDIVTGELFF.

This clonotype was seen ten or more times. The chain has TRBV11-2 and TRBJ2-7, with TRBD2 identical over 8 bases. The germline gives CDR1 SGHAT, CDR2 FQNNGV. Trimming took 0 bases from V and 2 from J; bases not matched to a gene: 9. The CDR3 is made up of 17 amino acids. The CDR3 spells CASSLDRGPAGAYEQYF. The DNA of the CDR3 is TGTGCCAGCAGCTTAGATCGGGGGCCAGCGGGAGCCTACGAGCAGTACTTC.